The 29 T cell receptor beta chains reported below all come from one sample, sequenced in a study of T cell changes during pregnancy in multiple sclerosis. Produced via immunoSEQ multiplex PCR; TCRdb's table is partial and in-frame only. The sample holds tens of thousands of clones; approximately 91% are singletons and the top ten take approximately 6.1%. The sequencing used CD8+ T cells from peripheral blood mononuclear cells, collected in the second trimester of pregnancy. Every receptor here comes from a female donor with multiple sclerosis, enrolled in a pregnancy study.

The chain has TRBV7-9 and TRBJ1-4; D possibly corresponds to TRBD1 (5 bases). V was cut by 4 bases and J by 6 bases, with 18 bases left in between. CDR3 size: 16 residues. Germline V gene lookup returns CDR1 SEHNR and CDR2 FQNEAQ (reference sequence). The CDR3 region is CASSSSGGPTYEKLFF. In DNA form, the CDR3 reads TGTGCCAGCAGCTCCTCCGGGGGTCCAACATATGAAAAACTGTTTTTT.

The V gene is TRBV27, the J gene TRBJ2-1, with 14 bases that match TRBD2. CDR1 MNHEY and CDR2 SMNVEV come from the germline V gene (reference sequence). The CDR3 has 16 amino acids. Trimming removed 0 bases from V and 8 bases from J; junction bases left unmatched: 3. CDR3 coding DNA: TGTGCCAGCAGTTTATCGGCGGGACTAGCGGGGGATGAGCAGTTCTTC. Translated: CASSLSAGLAGDEQFF.

The V and J genes are TRBV7-6 and TRBJ2-7, with D perhaps TRBD2 (6 bases). Deletions cut 0 bases from V and 1 base from J, with 13 bases between. Germline V gene data show CDR1 as SGHVS and CDR2 as FNYEAQ. The CDR3 consists of 16 residues. The CDR3 loop reads CASSLARVAESYEQYF. As DNA, the CDR3 is TGTGCCAGCAGCTTAGCGAGGGTAGCGGAGTCCTACGAGCAGTACTTC.

This chain uses TRBV5-4 with TRBJ2-7; TRBD2 matches at 7 bases. V trimming: 4 bases; J trimming: 5 bases; junction bases outside the gene matches: 6. The germline V gene has CDR1 SGHNT and CDR2 YYREEE (reference sequence). This CDR3 contains 13 residues. The CDR3 coding sequence is TGTGCCAGCAGCGTGGGGACTACCAACGAGCAGTACTTC. Translation: CASSVGTTNEQYF.

The gene calls are TRBV7-6 and TRBJ2-7; 7 positions match TRBD1. The germline V gene has CDR1 SGHVS and CDR2 FNYEAQ. V was pared by 1 base and J by 4 bases, with 10 bases of the junction left unmatched. This CDR3 is 16 amino acids long. CDR3 DNA: TGTGCCAGCAGCTTAGTTGGGACAGAACTCGTTTACGAGCAGTACTTC. Protein product: CASSLVGTELVYEQYF. Drawing the rest from reference TRBV7-6 and TRBJ2-7, the complete variable domain is GAGVSQSPRYKVTKRGQDVALRCDPISGHVSLYWYRQALGQGPEFLTYFNYEAQQDKSGLPNDRFSAERPEGSISTLTIQRTEQRDSAMYRCASSLVGTELVYEQYFGPGTRLTVT.

This clone has more than one count but fewer than ten. The V gene is TRBV6-5, the J gene TRBJ1-5; 7 positions match TRBD1. After removal of 5 bases from V and 3 bases from J, the junction contained 7 bases not matched to a gene. This CDR3 region has 15 residues. The germline V gene has CDR1 MNHEY and CDR2 SVGAGI. The CDR3 nucleotides are TGTGCCAGCAGTCCCATAGACAGGGCCAATCAGCCCCAGCATTTT. It codes for CASSPIDRANQPQHF.

The rearrangement joins TRBV7-8 to TRBJ2-7; 8 bases align to TRBD2. This CDR3 region has 17 residues. CDR1 is SGHVS and CDR2 is FQNEAQ in the germline V gene. The ends lost 5 bases at V and 0 bases at J; junction bases unmatched: 12. This CDR3 is CASSLLGSGGPSYEQYF. Here the CDR3 DNA reads TGTGCCAGCAGCCTCCTGGGGAGCGGGGGACCCTCCTACGAGCAGTACTTC.

This chain uses TRBV7-2 with TRBJ1-5, with TRBD1 matching 7 bases. Germline assignment: CDR1 SGHTA and CDR2 FQGNSA. The V segment lost 5 bases and the J segment 3 bases; nucleotides outside the gene matches: 7. The CDR3 covers 15 residues. CDR3 in amino acids: CASSPAGGSNQPQHF. The CDR3, as DNA: TGTGCCAGCAGCCCCGCAGGGGGATCCAATCAGCCCCAGCATTTT.

This clone was seen just once. The V gene is TRBV7-8, the J gene TRBJ2-3; TRBD2 agrees at 8 bases. V lost 4 bases, J lost 4 bases, and 10 bases stayed unmatched. The CDR3 is 16 residues long. CDR1 is SGHVS and CDR2 is FQNEAQ in the germline V gene. CDR3: CASSSEPGLGADTQYF. The CDR3 DNA follows: TGTGCCAGCAGCTCGGAACCGGGACTAGGGGCAGATACGCAGTATTTT. The whole variable domain, filled in from reference TRBV7-8 and TRBJ2-3, reads GAGVSQSPRYKVAKRGQDVALRCDPISGHVSLFWYQQALGQGPEFLTYFQNEAQLDKSGLPSDRFFAERPEGSVSTLKIQRTQQEDSAVYLCASSSEPGLGADTQYFGPGTRLTVL.

The chain carries TRBV11-3 and TRBJ1-5; a possible D gene is TRBD1 (5 bases). Germline CDR1 and CDR2: SGHNT and YENEEA. V gave up 1 base and J gave up 6 bases, with 22 bases separating them. The CDR3 is made up of 18 amino acids. CDR3 loop: CASSLVNGARFLSQPQHF. Here the CDR3 DNA reads TGTGCCAGCAGCTTAGTAAATGGGGCCCGATTCCTCAGTCAGCCCCAGCATTTT.

As to this clone: Relative to the germline gene, one junction end is altered; a read error may explain this. The chain uses TRBV7-7 and TRBJ1-5; D may be TRBD1 (6 bases). The germline gives CDR1 SSHAT, CDR2 FNYEAQ (reference sequence). The CDR3 is 17 amino acids. In DNA form, the CDR3 reads TGTGCTAGCAGCCTTAGAGGGGGGGTGCCAGAAAATCAGCCCCAGCATTTT. Amino acids: CASSLRGGVPENQPQHF. The full variable domain, completed using reference TRBV7-7 and TRBJ1-5, is GAGVSQSPRYKVTKRGQDVTLRCDPISSHATLYWYQQALGQGPEFLTYFNYEAQPDKSGLPSDRFSAERPEGSISTLTIQRTEQRDSAMYRCASSLRGGVPENQPQHFGDGTRLSIL.

The chain couples TRBV9 to TRBJ2-7, with D tentatively TRBD1 (6 bases). The CDR3 extends over 14 amino acids. Germline CDR1 SGDLS, CDR2 YYNGEE. Trimming took 0 bases from V and 2 from J, leaving 9 bases between them. The CDR3 is CASSVGDKPYEQYF. In DNA, the CDR3 is TGTGCCAGCAGCGTAGGGGACAAACCCTACGAGCAGTACTTC. The whole variable domain, remainder taken from reference TRBV9 and TRBJ2-7, is DSGVTQTPKHLITATGQRVTLRCSPRSGDLSVYWYQQSLDQGLQFLIQYYNGEERAKGNILERFSAQQFPDLHSELNLSSLELGDSALYFCASSVGDKPYEQYFGPGTRLTVT.

V usage is TRBV18 and J usage is TRBJ2-7, with TRBD1 matching over 9 bases. V was pared by 4 bases and J by 7 bases, with 5 bases of the junction left unmatched. This CDR3 is 13 amino acids long. CDR1 is KGHSH, CDR2 LQKENI, per germline. The CDR3 region is CASSHGTGIEQYF. CDR3 in DNA: TGTGCCAGCTCACATGGGACAGGGATAGAGCAGTACTTC.

About this clone itself: Being one base from a much bigger clone, this may be a read error. The CDR3 bases are TGTGCCAGCAGTGCAGGGGCCACAGATACGCAGTATTTT. Protein product: CASSAGATDTQYF. The chain joins TRBV6-4 to TRBJ2-3, with TRBD1 as a possible D gene (6 bases). This CDR3 has 13 amino acids. CDR1 is MRHNA and CDR2 is SNTAGT in the germline V gene. V lost 4 bases and J 2 bases, leaving 7 bases between the germline ends.

The chain uses TRBV6-4 and TRBJ2-3; perhaps TRBD2 as D (5 bases). Germline-derived CDR1 and CDR2 are MRHNA and SNTAGT. Trimming left V 5 bases short and J 3 bases short, with 12 bases between. This CDR3 spans 14 amino acids. CDR3 loop: CASSWRAGTDTQYF. The CDR3 DNA follows: TGTGCCAGCAGTTGGCGGGCCGGTACAGATACGCAGTATTTT.

The V and J genes are TRBV7-9 and TRBJ2-3; 7 bases match TRBD1. The CDR3 length is 15 residues. Germline V gene sequence: CDR1 SEHNR, CDR2 FQNEAQ (reference sequence). Trimming at V came to 5 bases and at J to 0 bases, leaving 5 bases not matched to a gene. CDR3 protein: CASSPTGSSTDTQYF. The CDR3 nucleotides are TGTGCCAGCAGCCCGACAGGGTCTAGCACAGATACGCAGTATTTT.

The chain joins TRBV5-6 to TRBJ2-6; tentatively, D is TRBD1 (6 bases). The CDR3 has 19 residues. The V gene's germline CDR1 is SGHDT and CDR2 YYEEEE. V was cut by 4 bases and J by 0 bases, with 20 bases left in between. CDR3 DNA sequence: TGTGCCAGCAGCGATACCGGGACACTGATCGACTCTGGGGCCAACGTCCTGACTTTC. Amino acid sequence: CASSDTGTLIDSGANVLTF.

By share, this clone counts as medium-sized. The gene calls are TRBV5-1 and TRBJ2-7; D not certain. Germline lookup yields CDR1 SGHRS and CDR2 YFSETQ. Trimming removed 0 bases at V and 3 bases at J, with 10 bases between. The CDR3 length is 14 residues. The CDR3 DNA sequence: TGCGCCAGCAGCTTGGGGGCGATCAGCTACGAGCAGTACTTC. Translation gives CASSLGAISYEQYF. Full variable domain (rest looked up from reference TRBV5-1 and TRBJ2-7): KAGVTQTPRYLIKTRGQQVTLSCSPISGHRSVSWYQQTPGQGLQFLFEYFSETQRNKGNFPGRFSGRQFSNSRSEMNVSTLELGDSALYLCASSLGAISYEQYFGPGTRLTVT.

Notes on this clone: An end of the junction differs from the germline gene, which may be a read error. This rearrangement joins TRBV6-4 to TRBJ2-1, with TRBD2 as a possible D gene (6 bases). Germline V lookup: CDR1 MRHNA, CDR2 SNTAGT. CDR3 size: 13 residues. The CDR3 loop is CASSEWVGTHQVF. CDR3 sequence (DNA): TGTGCCAGCAGTGAATGGGTGGGGACTCATCAAGTCTTC.

The rearrangement links TRBV2 to TRBJ2-1; tentative D call: TRBD1 (9 bases). This CDR3 has 18 residues. V lost 8 bases and J 9 bases, leaving 32 bases between the germline ends. Germline V CDR1 and CDR2: SNHLY, FYNNEI. The CDR3 coding sequence is TGTGCCAGCGAGGGACAGGGTGTGGGCACTATAGCGGGATTTGAGCAGTTCTTC. Translation gives CASEGQGVGTIAGFEQFF.

This sequence joins TRBV7-6 and TRBJ2-7; TRBD1 matches 8 bases. The CDR3 runs to 15 residues. Germline V CDR1 and CDR2: SGHVS, FNYEAQ. J was trimmed by 3 bases and V by 0 bases; bases with no gene match: 4. The CDR3 DNA reads TGTGCCAGCAGCTTAGCGGGACAGGCATTCTACGAGCAGTACTTC. It encodes CASSLAGQAFYEQYF.

The chain has TRBV7-9 and TRBJ2-1; 8 bases fit TRBD1. CDR1 and CDR2 from the germline V gene are SEHNR and FQNEAQ (reference sequence). Unmatched junction bases numbered 3, after V lost 5 bases and J lost 0 bases. CDR3 size: 15 residues. The CDR3 is CASSRTGSSYNEQFF. In DNA, the CDR3 is TGTGCCAGCAGCCGGACAGGGAGCTCCTACAATGAGCAGTTCTTC.

The gene calls are TRBV7-9 and TRBJ2-5, with D possibly TRBD2 on 6 matching bases. Germline assignment: CDR1 SEHNR and CDR2 FQNEAQ (reference sequence). V was pared by 7 bases and J by 5 bases, with 14 bases between. The CDR3 spans 13 residues. CDR3 in amino acids: CASTLGGKETQYF. In DNA, the CDR3 is TGTGCCAGCACCCTAGGCGGGAAGGAGACCCAGTACTTC. The full variable domain, with the rest looked up from reference TRBV7-9 and TRBJ2-5, is DTGVSQNPRHKITKRGQNVTFRCDPISEHNRLYWYRQTLGQGPEFLTYFQNEAQLEKSRLLSDRFSAERPKGSFSTLEIQRTEQGDSAMYLCASTLGGKETQYFGPGTRLLVL.

The chain links TRBV6-6 to TRBJ2-1; D possibly corresponds to TRBD2 (5 bases). Germline V lookup: CDR1 MNHNY, CDR2 SVGAGI (reference sequence). Trimming left V 2 bases short and J 4 bases short, with 9 bases between. The CDR3 runs to 14 residues. The CDR3 bases are TGTGCCAGCAGTTACATTCGGGGATACAATGAGCAGTTCTTC. Its protein product is CASSYIRGYNEQFF.

The J gene is TRBJ1-5, the V gene TRBV15, with TRBD1 matching over 9 bases. Germline V gene data show CDR1 as LNHNV and CDR2 as YYDKDF (reference sequence). The CDR3 has 15 amino acids. The V segment lost 4 bases and the J segment 0 bases; nucleotides outside the gene matches: 1. CDR3 in amino acids: CATSKQGASNQPQHF. The CDR3 DNA sequence: TGTGCCACCAGCAAACAGGGGGCTAGCAATCAGCCCCAGCATTTT.

V gene TRBV2 combines with J gene TRBJ1-5; D remains ambiguous. The germline V gene has CDR1 SNHLY and CDR2 FYNNEI. This CDR3 is 13 amino acids long. Trimming stripped 6 bases from V and 6 bases from J, with 12 bases between. CDR3 DNA: TGTGCCAGCAGCCCATCGTATAGTCAGCCCCAGCATTTT. Its protein product is CASSPSYSQPQHF.

The rearrangement joins TRBV4-2 to TRBJ2-7, with 9 bases matching TRBD2. Germline V gives CDR1 LGHNA, CDR2 YNFKEQ. The junction had 7 bases not matched to a gene; V was cut back by 4 bases and J by 3 bases. The CDR3 extends over 15 amino acids. The CDR3, as DNA: TGTGCCAGCAGCCCTGGGGTAGCGGGAGTCTACGAGCAGTACTTC. It is translated as CASSPGVAGVYEQYF.

The chain joins TRBV5-4 to TRBJ1-1; 7 bases match TRBD1. The CDR3 extends over 12 amino acids. The trim removed 2 bases at V and 8 bases at J, leaving 3 bases unmatched. Germline V gene data show CDR1 as SGHNT and CDR2 as YYREEE (reference sequence). CDR3 loop: CASSFGTAEAFF. DNA for the CDR3: TGTGCCAGCAGCTTTGGGACAGCGGAAGCTTTCTTT.

The V gene is TRBV27, the J gene TRBJ2-1; D call uncertain. V was cut by 4 bases and J by 4 bases, with 5 bases left in between. Germline V gene lookup returns CDR1 MNHEY and CDR2 SMNVEV (reference sequence). There are 12 residues in the CDR3. The CDR3 reads CASSSTYNEQFF. DNA for the CDR3: TGTGCCAGCAGTTCAACATACAATGAGCAGTTCTTC.